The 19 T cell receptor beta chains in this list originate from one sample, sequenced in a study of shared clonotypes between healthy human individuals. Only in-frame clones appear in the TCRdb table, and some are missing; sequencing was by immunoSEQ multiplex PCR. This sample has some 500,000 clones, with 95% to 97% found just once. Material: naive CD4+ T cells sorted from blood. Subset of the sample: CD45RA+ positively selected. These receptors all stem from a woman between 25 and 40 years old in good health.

CDR3 DNA sequence: TGTGCCAGCAGATCCCTCAGTATGGGGGGAGAGACCCAGTACTTC. Protein product: CASRSLSMGGETQYF. This chain connects TRBV6-1 to TRBJ2-5; D possibly corresponds to TRBD2 (6 bases). Trimming cost V 6 bases and J 4 bases, with 18 bases left between them. CDR1 and CDR2 (germline): MNHNS, SASEGT. The CDR3 has 15 residues.

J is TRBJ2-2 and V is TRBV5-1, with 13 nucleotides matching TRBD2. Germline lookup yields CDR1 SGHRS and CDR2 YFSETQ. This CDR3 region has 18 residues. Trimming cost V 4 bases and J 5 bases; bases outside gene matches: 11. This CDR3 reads CASSKGTSGRAITGELFF. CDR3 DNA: TGCGCCAGCAGCAAGGGTACTAGCGGGAGGGCGATTACCGGGGAGCTGTTTTTT.

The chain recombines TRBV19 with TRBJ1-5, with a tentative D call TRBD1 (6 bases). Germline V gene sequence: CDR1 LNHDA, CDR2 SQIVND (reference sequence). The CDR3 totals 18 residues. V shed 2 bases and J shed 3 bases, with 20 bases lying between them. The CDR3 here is CASSISYMTGSPNQPQHF. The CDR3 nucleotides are TGTGCCAGTAGTATATCCTACATGACAGGTTCCCCCAATCAGCCCCAGCATTTT.

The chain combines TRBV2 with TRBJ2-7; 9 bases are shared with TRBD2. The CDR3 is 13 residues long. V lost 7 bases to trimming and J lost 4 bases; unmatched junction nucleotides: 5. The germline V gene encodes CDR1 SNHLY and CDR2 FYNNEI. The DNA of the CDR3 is TGTGCCAGCATTAGTAGCGGGAGATACGAGCAGTACTTC. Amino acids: CASISSGRYEQYF.

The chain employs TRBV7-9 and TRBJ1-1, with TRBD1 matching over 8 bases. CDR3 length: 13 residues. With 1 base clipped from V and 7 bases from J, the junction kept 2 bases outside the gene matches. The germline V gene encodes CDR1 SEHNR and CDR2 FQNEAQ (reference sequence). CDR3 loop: CASSLVGQGEAFF. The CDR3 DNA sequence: TGTGCCAGCAGCTTAGTCGGACAGGGTGAAGCTTTCTTT. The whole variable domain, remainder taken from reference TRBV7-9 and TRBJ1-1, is DTGVSQNPRHKITKRGQNVTFRCDPISEHNRLYWYRQTLGQGPEFLTYFQNEAQLEKSRLLSDRFSAERPKGSFSTLEIQRTEQGDSAMYLCASSLVGQGEAFFGQGTRLTVV.

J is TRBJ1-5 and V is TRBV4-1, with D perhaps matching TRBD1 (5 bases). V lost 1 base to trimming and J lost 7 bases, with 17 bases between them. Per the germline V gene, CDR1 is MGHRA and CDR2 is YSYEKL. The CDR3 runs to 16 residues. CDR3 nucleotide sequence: TGCGCCAGCAGCCAAGCGGTCTCGGGGGTGCAACAGCCCCAGCATTTT. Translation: CASSQAVSGVQQPQHF.

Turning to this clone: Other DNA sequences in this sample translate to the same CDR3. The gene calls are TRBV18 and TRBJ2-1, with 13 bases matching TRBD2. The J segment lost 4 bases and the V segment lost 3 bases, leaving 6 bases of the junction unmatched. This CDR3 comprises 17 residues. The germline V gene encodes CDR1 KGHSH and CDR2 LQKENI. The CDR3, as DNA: TGTGCCAGCTCACCCCGGACTAGCGGGAGTAGTTACAATGAGCAGTTCTTC. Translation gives CASSPRTSGSSYNEQFF.

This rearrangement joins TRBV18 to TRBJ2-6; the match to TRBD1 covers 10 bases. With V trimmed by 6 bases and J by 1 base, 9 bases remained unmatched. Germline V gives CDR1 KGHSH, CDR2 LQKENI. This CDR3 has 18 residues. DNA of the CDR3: TGTGCCAGCTCGGACCCGGGACAGGGGATGTCTGGGGCCAACGTCCTGACTTTC. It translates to CASSDPGQGMSGANVLTF. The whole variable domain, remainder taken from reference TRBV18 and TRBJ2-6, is NAGVMQNPRHLVRRRGQEARLRCSPMKGHSHVYWYRQLPEEGLKFMVYLQKENIIDESGMPKERFSAEFPKEGPSILRIQQVVRGDSAAYFCASSDPGQGMSGANVLTFGAGSRLTVL.

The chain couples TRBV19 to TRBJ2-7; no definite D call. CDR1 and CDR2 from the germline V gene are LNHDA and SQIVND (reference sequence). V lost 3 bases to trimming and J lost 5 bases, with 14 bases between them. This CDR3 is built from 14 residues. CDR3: CASSIALSGDEQYF. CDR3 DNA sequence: TGTGCCAGTAGTATTGCGCTTTCTGGCGACGAGCAGTACTTC.

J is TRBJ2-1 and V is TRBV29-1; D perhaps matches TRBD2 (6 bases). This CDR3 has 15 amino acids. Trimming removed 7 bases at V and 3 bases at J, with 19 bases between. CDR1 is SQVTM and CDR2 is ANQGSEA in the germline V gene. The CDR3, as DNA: TGCAGCGCCACTCACACGAAGGGAGGCTACAATGAGCAGTTCTTC. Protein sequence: CSATHTKGGYNEQFF.

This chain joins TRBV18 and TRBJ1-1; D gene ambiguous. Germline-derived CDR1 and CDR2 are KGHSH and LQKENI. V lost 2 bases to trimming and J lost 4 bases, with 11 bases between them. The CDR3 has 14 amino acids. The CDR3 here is CASSPEGGGTEAFF. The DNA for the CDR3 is TGTGCCAGCTCACCAGAAGGAGGAGGCACTGAAGCTTTCTTT.

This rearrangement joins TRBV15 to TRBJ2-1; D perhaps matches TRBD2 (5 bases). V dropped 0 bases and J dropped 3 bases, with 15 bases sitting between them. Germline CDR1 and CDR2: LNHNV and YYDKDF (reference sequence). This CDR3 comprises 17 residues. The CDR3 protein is CATSRDLWAGVYNEQFF. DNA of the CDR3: TGTGCCACCAGCAGAGATCTCTGGGCGGGTGTCTACAATGAGCAGTTCTTC.

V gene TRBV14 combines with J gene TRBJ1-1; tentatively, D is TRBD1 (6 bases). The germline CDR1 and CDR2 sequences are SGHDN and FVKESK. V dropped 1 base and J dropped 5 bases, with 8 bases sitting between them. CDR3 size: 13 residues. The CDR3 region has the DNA TGTGCCAGCAGCCAAGTCAGGGGAACTGAAGCTTTCTTT. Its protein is CASSQVRGTEAFF. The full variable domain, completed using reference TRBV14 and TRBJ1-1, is EAGVTQFPSHSVIEKGQTVTLRCDPISGHDNLYWYRRVMGKEIKFLLHFVKESKQDESGMPNNRFLAERTGGTYSTLKVQPAELEDSGVYFCASSQVRGTEAFFGQGTRLTVV.

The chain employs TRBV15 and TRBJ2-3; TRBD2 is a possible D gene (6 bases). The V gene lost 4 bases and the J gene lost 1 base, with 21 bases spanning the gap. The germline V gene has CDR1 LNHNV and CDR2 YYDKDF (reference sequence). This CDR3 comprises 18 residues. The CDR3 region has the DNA TGTGCCACCAGCACCATCAGATTTGTCGGGGAGGGCACAGATACGCAGTATTTT. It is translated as CATSTIRFVGEGTDTQYF.

Written as DNA, the CDR3 is TGTGCCAGCAGCGCTGGAGCGGGAGGAGGTGAGCAGTACTTC. This gives the protein CASSAGAGGGEQYF. The rearrangement joins TRBV9 to TRBJ2-7; 9 bases are a match to TRBD2. Germline V gene lookup returns CDR1 SGDLS and CDR2 YYNGEE. The CDR3 spans 14 residues. J was trimmed by 7 bases and V by 3 bases; bases with no gene match: 8.

CDR3 protein: CASSYSRPGSYEQYF. The CDR3 region has the DNA TGTGCCAGCAGTTACTCCCGACCAGGGTCCTACGAGCAGTACTTC. The rearrangement links TRBV6-5 to TRBJ2-7, with D perhaps TRBD1 (5 bases). CDR3 length: 15 residues. V was cut by 0 bases and J by 1 base, with 10 bases left in between. Germline V gene data show CDR1 as MNHEY and CDR2 as SVGAGI.

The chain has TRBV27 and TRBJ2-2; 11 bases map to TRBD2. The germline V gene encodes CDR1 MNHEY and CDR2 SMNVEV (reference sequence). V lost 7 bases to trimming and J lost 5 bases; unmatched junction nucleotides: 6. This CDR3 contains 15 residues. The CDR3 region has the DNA TGTGCCAGCACCCGTAGCGGGAGGGGTACCGGGGAGCTGTTTTTT. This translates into CASTRSGRGTGELFF.

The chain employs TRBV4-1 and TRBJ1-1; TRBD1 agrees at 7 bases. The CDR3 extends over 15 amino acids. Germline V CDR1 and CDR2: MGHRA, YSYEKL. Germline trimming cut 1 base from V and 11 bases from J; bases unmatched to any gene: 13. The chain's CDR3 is CASSQGTGRTGEAFF. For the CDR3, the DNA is TGCGCCAGCAGCCAAGGGACAGGCCGAACGGGTGAGGCTTTCTTT.

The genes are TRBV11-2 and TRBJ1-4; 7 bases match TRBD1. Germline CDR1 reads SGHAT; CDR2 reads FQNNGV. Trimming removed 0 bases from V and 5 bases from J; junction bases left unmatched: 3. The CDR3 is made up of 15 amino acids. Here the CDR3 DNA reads TGTGCCAGCAGCTTAGATAGGGGGCGCAATGAAAAACTGTTTTTT. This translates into CASSLDRGRNEKLFF. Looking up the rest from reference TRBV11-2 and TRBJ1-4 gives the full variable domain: EAGVAQSPRYKIIEKRQSVAFWCNPISGHATLYWYQQILGQGPKLLIQFQNNGVVDDSQLPKDRFSAERLKGVDSTLKIQPAKLEDSAVYLCASSLDRGRNEKLFFGSGTQLSVL.